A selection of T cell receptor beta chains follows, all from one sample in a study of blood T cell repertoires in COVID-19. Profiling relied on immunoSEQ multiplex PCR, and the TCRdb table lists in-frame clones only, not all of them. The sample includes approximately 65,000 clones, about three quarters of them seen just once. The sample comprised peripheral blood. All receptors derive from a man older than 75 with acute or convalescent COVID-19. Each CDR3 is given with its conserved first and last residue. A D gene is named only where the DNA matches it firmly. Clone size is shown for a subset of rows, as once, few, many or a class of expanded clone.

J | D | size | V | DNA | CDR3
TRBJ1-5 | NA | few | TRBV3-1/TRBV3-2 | TGTGCCAGCAGCCTCATGACAGGCCCGAATCAGCCCCAGCATTTT | CASSLMTGPNQPQHF
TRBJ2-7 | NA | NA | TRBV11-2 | TGTGCCAGCAGCTTAGCGGGGGCCTACGAGCAGTACTTC | CASSLAGAYEQYF
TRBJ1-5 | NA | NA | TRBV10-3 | TGTGCCATCAGTGCAGGTGCTAGCAATCAGCCCCAGCATTTT | CAISAGASNQPQHF
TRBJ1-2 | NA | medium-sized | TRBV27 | TGTGCCAGCAGTTTATGGGGGCGAGGTGGCTACACCTTC | CASSLWGRGGYTF
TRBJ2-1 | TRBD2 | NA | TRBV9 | TGTGCCAGCAGCCCCCGGGAGGGTTCCTACAATGAGCAGTTCTTC | CASSPREGSYNEQFF
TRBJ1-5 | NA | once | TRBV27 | TGTGCCAGCAGTTTGGCAGGGTACAATCAGCCCCAGCATTTT | CASSLAGYNQPQHF
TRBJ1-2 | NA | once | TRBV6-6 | TGTGCCAGCAGTTATTCAGGGGAGGGCGGCTACACCTTC | CASSYSGEGGYTF
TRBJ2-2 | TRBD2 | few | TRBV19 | TGTGCCAGTAGTATCGGGACTAGCGCATACACCGGGGAGCTGTTTTTT | CASSIGTSAYTGELFF
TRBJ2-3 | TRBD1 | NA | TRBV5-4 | TGTGCCAGCAGACCTGGGACAGGCGCCCCAGATACGCAGTATTTT | CASRPGTGAPDTQYF
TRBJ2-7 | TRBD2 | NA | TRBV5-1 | TGCGCCAGCAGTCGGACTAGCGGGGGACCCTACGAGCAGTACTTC | CASSRTSGGPYEQYF
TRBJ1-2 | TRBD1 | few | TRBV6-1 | TGTGCCAGCAGTCCAAATCCGGGACAGATAAATGGCTACACCTTC | CASSPNPGQINGYTF
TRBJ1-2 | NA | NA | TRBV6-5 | TGTGCGGGAGGGGAGATTCTTGGCTACACCTTC | CAGGEILGYTF
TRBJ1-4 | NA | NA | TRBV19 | TGTGCCAGCGGGGGGATTAATGAAAAACTGTTTTTT | CASGGINEKLFF
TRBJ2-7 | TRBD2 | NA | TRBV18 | TGTGCCAGCTCACCATTAGCGGGAGAAGGCGAGCAGTACTTC | CASSPLAGEGEQYF
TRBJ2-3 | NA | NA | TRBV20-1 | TGCAGTGCTAGTCAGGCAGGGGTAGCGACAGATACGCAGTATTTT | CSASQAGVATDTQYF
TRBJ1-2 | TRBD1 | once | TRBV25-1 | TGTGCCAGCGGAGCCGGGACAGGGGGCGCAGGCTATGGCTACACCTTC | CASGAGTGGAGYGYTF
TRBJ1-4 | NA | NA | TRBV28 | TGTGCCAGCTACGGGGGACCGATGGGGGAAAAACTGTTTTTT | CASYGGPMGEKLFF
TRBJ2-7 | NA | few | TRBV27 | TGTGCCAGCAGTTTAGAAGCAGGCTTCATCCTCGAGCAGTACTTC | CASSLEAGFILEQYF
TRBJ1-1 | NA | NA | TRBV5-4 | TGTGCCAGCAGCCCGTTCGTGGGCCAGAACACTGAAGCTTTCTTT | CASSPFVGQNTEAFF
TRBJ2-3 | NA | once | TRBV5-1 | TGCGCCAGCAGCAATCACATCGGGGGAAGTCCGCAGTATTTT | CASSNHIGGSPQYF
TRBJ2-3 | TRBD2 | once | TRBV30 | TGTGCCTGGAGTGTTGGTAGCGGGGTTAGCACAGATACGCAGTATTTT | CAWSVGSGVSTDTQYF
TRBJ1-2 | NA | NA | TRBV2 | TGTGCCAGCAGTCGGGGAAACTATGGCTACACCTTC | CASSRGNYGYTF
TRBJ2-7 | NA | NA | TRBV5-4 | TGTGCCAGCGGCCGGGACTCCTACGAGCAGTACTTC | CASGRDSYEQYF
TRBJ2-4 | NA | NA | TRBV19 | TGTGCCAGTAGTATGCGGGGCGGCCGTAGGAACATTCAGTACTTC | CASSMRGGRRNIQYF
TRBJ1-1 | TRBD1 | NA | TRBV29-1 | TGCAGCGTCGAGGGGGGGACAGGGTTTCGGGCTTTCTTT | CSVEGGTGFRAFF
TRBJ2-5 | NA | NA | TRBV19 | TGTGCCAGTAGTCCGAAAAGGGGTAGCCAAGAGACCCAGTACTTC | CASSPKRGSQETQYF
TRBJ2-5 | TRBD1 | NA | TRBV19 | TGTGCCAGTAGTGTCCGGGACAGACAAGAGACCCAGTACTTC | CASSVRDRQETQYF
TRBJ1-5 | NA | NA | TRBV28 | TGTGCCAGCAGTCAAAGAGGGTCATCTCATAATCAGCCCCAGCATTTT | CASSQRGSSHNQPQHF
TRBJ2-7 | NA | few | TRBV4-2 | TGTGCCAGCAGCCACCAACTTAAGGGAGATTACGAGCAGTACTTC | CASSHQLKGDYEQYF
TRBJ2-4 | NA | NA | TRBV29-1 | TGCAGCGTTGGGACCCAGGGGGGCATTCAGTACTTC | CSVGTQGGIQYF
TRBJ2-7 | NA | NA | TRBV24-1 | TGTGCCACCAGTGATACACGTACAGGTCTGTACGAGCAGTACTTC | CATSDTRTGLYEQYF
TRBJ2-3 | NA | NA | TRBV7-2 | TGTGCCAGCAGCTTAGGCGGCCCCACAGATACGCAGTATTTT | CASSLGGPTDTQYF
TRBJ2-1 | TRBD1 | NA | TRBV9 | TGTGCCAGCAGCTCGGACAGGGGTTCCTACAATGAGCAGTTCTTC | CASSSDRGSYNEQFF
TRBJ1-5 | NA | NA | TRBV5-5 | TGTGCCAGCAGCTTGGGACACGGACTGGAGCCCCAGCATTTT | CASSLGHGLEPQHF
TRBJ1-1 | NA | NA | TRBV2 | TGTGCCAGCAGTGGAGGGAGGAACACTGAAGCTTTCTTT | CASSGGRNTEAFF
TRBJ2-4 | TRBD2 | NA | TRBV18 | TGTGCCAGCTCACCGCCGTCAGGGAGGGACATTCAGTACTTC | CASSPPSGRDIQYF
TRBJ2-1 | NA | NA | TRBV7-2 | TGTGCCAGCAGCCTCCCACCTTTTGGGGGGGCTCGCAATGAGCAGTTCTTC | CASSLPPFGGARNEQFF
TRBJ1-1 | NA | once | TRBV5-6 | TGTGCCAGCAGCTTGCGGTCGTACACTGAAGCTTTCTTT | CASSLRSYTEAFF